This T cell receptor beta chain was documented in a study of Ad26.COV2.S vaccination and SARS-CoV-2 variants. The assay was immunoSEQ multiplex PCR, and TCRdb's table has in-frame clones only and misses some. The sample shows 350,000 to 500,000 clones, around 90% of them seen only once. The study, taken as a whole, reports: Placebo recipients showed lower spike-specific TCR breadth than vaccinees.

Stated treatment: about 20 received Ad26.COV2.S at low or high dose, single or two shots; 5 received placebo; per-sample allocation not given. The samples date from day 63 after the first vaccine or placebo injection. In regard to this clone: What it binds is unknown.

V gave up 0 bases and J gave up 1 base, with 13 bases separating them. The CDR3 consists of 17 residues. Germline CDR1 SGHVS, CDR2 FQNEAQ. This clonotype was obtained from a person between 18 and 65 years old who received the Ad26.COV2.S COVID-19 vaccine or a placebo. The chain carries TRBV7-8 and TRBJ2-1; D is possibly TRBD1 or TRBD2 (6 bases each). The starting material was peripheral blood, obtained in a trial of Ad26.COV2.S vaccine versus placebo. The CDR3 nucleotides read TGTGCCAGCAGCTTAGCGCGGGGCAGGGGTTCCTACAATGAGCAGTTCTTC. Protein product: CASSLARGRGSYNEQFF.